The rows below give T cell receptor beta chains drawn from one sample of a study of OX40 agonist ivuxolimab in advanced cancers. Profiling relied on immunoSEQ multiplex PCR, and the TCRdb table lists in-frame clones only, not all of them. The data contain more than 60,000 clones, about four fifths of them singletons. Sample: CD4+ or CD8+ T cells sorted from blood, taken in a trial of the OX40 agonist ivuxolimab. The receptors derive from an adult with an advanced solid tumor such as melanoma, head and neck, liver or kidney cancer. CDR3s include the opening cysteine and the closing phenylalanine or tryptophan. Each record gives: clone size, D gene, J gene, V gene, CDR3 DNA, CDR3 protein. A D gene is named only where the DNA matches it firmly. Size is omitted from some rows. Given values are once, few, many or a class for expanded clones.

>few|-|TRBJ1-2|TRBV6-5
TGTGCCAGCAGCCCGACAGCATATGGCTACACCTTC
CASSPTAYGYTF
>-|-|TRBJ1-4|TRBV7-2
TGTGCCAGCAGCTTAGTTTCAACGGGGCGCAAAGGGGGTGAAAAACTGTTTTTT
CASSLVSTGRKGGEKLFF
>-|TRBD1|TRBJ2-6|TRBV4-3
TGCGCCTCGACGCCCGGACAGGCCGCCAACGTCCTGACTTTC
CASTPGQAANVLTF
>few|-|TRBJ1-2|TRBV5-1
TGCGCCAGCAGCTTGGGACAGCGATCGTATGGCTACACCTTC
CASSLGQRSYGYTF
>-|-|TRBJ2-3|TRBV5-1
TGCGCCAGCAGAGGGGGTTCTGGCACAGATACGCAGTATTTT
CASRGGSGTDTQYF
>-|-|TRBJ1-5|TRBV29-1
TGCAGCGTTGAAGGGGCCGGGGCTGGGCCCCAGCATTTT
CSVEGAGAGPQHF
>-|TRBD1|TRBJ1-5|TRBV28
TGTGCCAGCAGTACGAGTGGGACAGGGGGTGAAAGGCCCCAGCATTTT
CASSTSGTGGERPQHF
>-|-|TRBJ1-2|TRBV18
TGTGCCAGCTCGCCAACCCCGGACAGTGGCTACACCTTC
CASSPTPDSGYTF
>-|TRBD1|TRBJ1-2|TRBV4-1
TGCGCCAGCAGCCCACCGGGACAGAGCTACTATGGCTACACCTTC
CASSPPGQSYYGYTF
>-|-|TRBJ2-7|TRBV10-3
TGTGCCATCAGTGAGTCGACGGGGTACTTC
CAISESTGYF
>-|-|TRBJ2-3|TRBV5-1
TGCGCCAGCACCAACCGGAGGGGTTCCACAGATACGCAGTATTTT
CASTNRRGSTDTQYF
>-|-|TRBJ1-6|TRBV27
TGTGCCAGCAGTTTCGTAAGGGGGAATTCACCCCTCCACTTT
CASSFVRGNSPLHF
>-|-|TRBJ2-5|TRBV7-2
TGTGCCAGCACCAGGCCAGGGGTTCAAGAGACCCAGTACTTC
CASTRPGVQETQYF
>-|-|TRBJ2-7|TRBV15
TGTGCCACCAGCAGAGATCTAACCACCCCCGACGAGCAGTACTTC
CATSRDLTTPDEQYF
>-|-|TRBJ1-2|TRBV28
TGTGCCAGCAGCGGGCCGCTTGACTATGGCTACACCTTC
CASSGPLDYGYTF
>many|-|TRBJ2-7|TRBV28
TGTGCCAGCAAGGAGGGGGCGCGTGAGCAGTACTTC
CASKEGAREQYF
>-|-|TRBJ1-3|TRBV4-1
TGCGCCAGCAGCCAAGAAGCCCTGGGGGTCACCATATATTTT
CASSQEALGVTIYF
>-|-|TRBJ1-5|TRBV7-6
TGTGCCAGCAGCTTAGAGGCGGAGCAGCCCCAGCATTTT
CASSLEAEQPQHF
>-|-|TRBJ2-3|TRBV5-1
TGCGCCAGCAGCTTGCAGGGGTCTAGCACAGATACGCAGTATTTT
CASSLQGSSTDTQYF
>-|-|TRBJ2-3|TRBV27
TGTGCCAGCCGTTTGGGGCAGTACTCAGATACGCAGTATTTT
CASRLGQYSDTQYF
>-|TRBD1|TRBJ1-1|TRBV10-3
TGTGCCATCAGCCCACAGGGGACTGAAGCTTTCTTT
CAISPQGTEAFF
>-|TRBD2|TRBJ2-2|TRBV5-4
TGTGCCAGCAGCCAGGCAGGGAGGGGTTCTGGCGGGGAGCTGTTTTTT
CASSQAGRGSGGELFF
>few|-|TRBJ1-3|TRBV6-5
TGTGCCAGCACCCCCGGATTTGGAAACACCATATATTTT
CASTPGFGNTIYF
>-|-|TRBJ2-5|TRBV14
TGTGCCAGCAGCCAAGACGGGACAACCGGGGGGACCCAGTACTTC
CASSQDGTTGGTQYF
>-|-|TRBJ2-5|TRBV18
TGTGCCAGCTCACCGAAGGAGACCCAGTACTTC
CASSPKETQYF
>-|-|TRBJ1-6|TRBV6-1
TGTGCCAGCAGTGAGCAAATCTATAATTCACCCCTCCACTTT
CASSEQIYNSPLHF